The rows below give T cell receptor beta chains drawn from one sample of a study of shared T cell receptors in the human thymus. Clones were sequenced by immunoSEQ multiplex PCR, and TCRdb holds only the in-frame ones, with some missing. Here the sample spans hundreds of thousands of clones, 70% to 90% being singletons. These same records also appear under a second study, on human thymus T cells.

The sequenced material came from thymocytes. These receptors all stem from a boy younger than two with a congenital heart defect. CDR3s include the opening cysteine and the closing phenylalanine or tryptophan. Fields, in order: J gene, D gene, clone size, V gene, CDR3 DNA, CDR3 protein. D genes are given only for firm matches. Clone size is stated in some rows and not others, as once, few, many or a class when expanded.

TRBJ2-7,TRBD2,-,TRBV10-2,TGCGCCAGCAGTGAGTACCTCCTCTCTAGCGGGAGAAGAAACTACGAGCAGTACTTC,CASSEYLLSSGRRNYEQYF
TRBJ2-7,TRBD2,-,TRBV7-9,TGTGCCAGCAGCCCGCCCCTAGCGGGAGAGAACTACGAGCAGTACTTC,CASSPPLAGENYEQYF
TRBJ2-2,-,-,TRBV5-6,TGTGCCAGCAGCCCCCGGGTCGACAGGACCGGGGAGCTGTTTTTT,CASSPRVDRTGELFF
TRBJ1-5,-,-,TRBV28,TGTGCCAGCAGAAATCCCGATGGGGCTGTTGTGCCCCAGCATTTT,CASRNPDGAVVPQHF
TRBJ2-7,-,-,TRBV6-5,TGTGCCACCAACCCGGGCGAGCAGTACTTC,CATNPGEQYF
TRBJ2-7,-,-,TRBV4-3,TGCGCCAGCAGCCAAGGGTACAAGAGGGTAATCTACGAGCAGTACTTC,CASSQGYKRVIYEQYF
TRBJ2-7,-,-,TRBV7-2,TGTGCCAGCAGCCCCCGTGGCGGGGCCAGAACCTACGAGCAGTACTTC,CASSPRGGARTYEQYF
TRBJ2-2,-,-,TRBV7-6,TGTGCCAGCAGCTTGAGGTGGACCGGGGAGCTGTTTTTT,CASSLRWTGELFF
TRBJ2-7,-,-,TRBV6-1,TGTGCCAGCAGTGGAACAGCCAACCCCTACGAGCAGTACTTC,CASSGTANPYEQYF
TRBJ2-3,-,-,TRBV20-1,TGCAGTGCTACTCTCACAGATACGCAGTATTTT,CSATLTDTQYF
TRBJ1-6,TRBD1,once,TRBV7-3,TGTGCCAGCAGCTCAGAACCCCGGGACAGTCCCTATAATTCACCCCTCCACTTT,CASSSEPRDSPYNSPLHF
TRBJ2-3,-,few,TRBV7-2,TGTGCCAGCAGCTTAGCCCGGAACAGGACCACAGATACGCAGTATTTT,CASSLARNRTTDTQYF
TRBJ2-7,TRBD2,once,TRBV10-3,TGTGCCATCAGCGAGACTAGCGGAGCCTACGAGCAGTACTTC,CAISETSGAYEQYF
TRBJ1-5,TRBD1,-,TRBV18,TGTGCCAGCTCACCAGACAGGGACAATCAGCCCCAGCATTTT,CASSPDRDNQPQHF
TRBJ1-4,TRBD1,-,TRBV5-1,TGCGCCAGCAGCTTGGATGGGATTGGGACAGGGCCCAGGGAAAAACTGTTTTTT,CASSLDGIGTGPREKLFF
TRBJ2-7,TRBD2,-,TRBV10-1,TGCGCCAGCAGTGTAGGCCCTAGCGGGAGGGCCAATTTAGAGTACGAGCAGTACTTC,CASSVGPSGRANLEYEQYF
TRBJ2-3,TRBD2,-,TRBV27,TGTGCCAGCAGCCAACTAGCGGGAGGGCGGACAGATACGCAGTATTTT,CASSQLAGGRTDTQYF
TRBJ2-7,TRBD1,-,TRBV7-9,TGTGCCAGCAGCTTCGCCGGGACAGGGGGTTACGAGCAGTACTTC,CASSFAGTGGYEQYF
TRBJ2-1,-,-,TRBV28,TGTGCCAGCAGTTCCCGGCCAGGGGGAGGCAATGAGCAGTTCTTC,CASSSRPGGGNEQFF
TRBJ2-7,-,-,TRBV11-2,TGTGCCAGCAGCCCGGGACAAGACGAGCAGTACTTC,CASSPGQDEQYF
TRBJ1-1,TRBD1,-,TRBV5-1,TGCGCCAGCAGCTCTTACAGGGGGAACACTGAAGCTTTCTTT,CASSSYRGNTEAFF
TRBJ1-5,-,-,TRBV7-2,TGTGCCAGCAGCTTGGAGATTGATCAGCCCCAGCATTTT,CASSLEIDQPQHF
TRBJ2-7,TRBD1,-,TRBV5-1,TGCGCCAGCAGCTTTACAGGGGGCTACGAGCAGTACTTC,CASSFTGGYEQYF
TRBJ1-4,-,few,TRBV28,TGTGCCAGCAGTTGCGCGGGGAATGAAAAACTGTTTTTT,CASSCAGNEKLFF
TRBJ2-7,TRBD2,-,TRBV28,TGTGCCAGCCGCCCTAGCGGGAGCTTCGCCTACGAGCAGTACTTC,CASRPSGSFAYEQYF
TRBJ1-1,-,-,TRBV7-9,TGTGCCAGCAGCTTAGGAGGGATGTCCGCGATGAACACTGAAGCTTTCTTT,CASSLGGMSAMNTEAFF
TRBJ1-2,TRBD1,-,TRBV9,TGTGCCAGCAGCCCCCAGACAGGGGGCGCCTATGGCTACACCTTC,CASSPQTGGAYGYTF
TRBJ2-2,-,-,TRBV15,TGTGCCACCAGCAGAGATGTGGGGGGTGGTTTCTACGGAGGTGGTTTGAACACCGGGGAGCTGTTTTTT,CATSRDVGGGFYGGGLNTGELFF
TRBJ1-5,-,-,TRBV15,TGTGCCACCAGCTCCCCGGGTCAGCCCCAGCATTTT,CATSSPGQPQHF
TRBJ2-7,TRBD1,-,TRBV2,TGTGCCAGCAATCCGACAGGGGCCCTCTCCTACGAGCAGTACTTC,CASNPTGALSYEQYF
TRBJ1-1,-,-,TRBV15,TGTGCCACCAGCAGGGGCGAAACCGGGACTAACACTGAAGCTTTCTTT,CATSRGETGTNTEAFF
TRBJ2-1,-,-,TRBV29-1,TGCAGCTCGACCCCGGGACAATACAATGAGCAGTTCTTC,CSSTPGQYNEQFF
TRBJ2-7,-,-,TRBV5-1,TGCGCCAGCAGCTTAGTGAAGAGCTCCTACGAGCAGTACTTC,CASSLVKSSYEQYF
TRBJ1-2,-,-,TRBV28,TGTGCCAGCAGTTTGGCCAGTGACTATGGCTACACCTTC,CASSLASDYGYTF
TRBJ2-1,-,-,TRBV6-5,TGTGCCAGCACCCCCCCGGCAGGGAGGTCCAATGAGCAGTTCTTC,CASTPPAGRSNEQFF
TRBJ2-5,-,few,TRBV5-6,TGTGCCAGCAGCTTGGCCCTCTCGCCGGGAGTGGTCCGGTTAGAGACCCAGTACTTC,CASSLALSPGVVRLETQYF
TRBJ1-1,-,-,TRBV10-3,TGTGCCAGCGCCCAAAGAACTGAAGCTTTCTTT,CASAQRTEAFF
TRBJ1-2,-,-,TRBV7-2,TGTGCCAGCAGCTTAACGGGAGAGGGCTACACCTTC,CASSLTGEGYTF
TRBJ2-3,-,-,TRBV29-1,TGCAGCGTTGAAGATCAGTGGGCGAGACTAGATGATACGCAGTATTTT,CSVEDQWARLDDTQYF
TRBJ1-4,-,-,TRBV4-3,TGCGCCAGCAGCCAAGCGTCGGGAAATGAAAAACTGTTTTTT,CASSQASGNEKLFF
TRBJ2-7,TRBD1,-,TRBV18,TGTGCCAGCTCGCGAGATGCCGGGACAGAGTACGAGCAGTACTTC,CASSRDAGTEYEQYF
TRBJ1-5,TRBD1,-,TRBV4-1,TGCGCCAGCAGCCAAGAATGGGACAGAACGCTTTATAGCAATCAGCCCCAGCATTTT,CASSQEWDRTLYSNQPQHF
TRBJ1-5,TRBD1,-,TRBV19,TGTGCCAGTAGGGAAGACAGGGTCCGAAATCAGCCCCAGCATTTT,CASREDRVRNQPQHF
TRBJ1-4,TRBD1,-,TRBV4-3,TGCGCCAGCAGCCAAGCATCACAGGGGAAGGAAAAACTGTTTTTT,CASSQASQGKEKLFF
TRBJ2-7,-,-,TRBV5-6,TGTGCCAGCAGCCCCCGGGATACCTCCTACGAGCAGTACTTC,CASSPRDTSYEQYF
TRBJ2-1,-,once,TRBV6-1,TGTGCCAGCAGTGAAGCCCCCTCGACTCGGGTTGGTGACAATGAGCAGTTCTTC,CASSEAPSTRVGDNEQFF
TRBJ2-3,TRBD2,-,TRBV6-4,TGTGCCAGCAGTTTTCGGAGACCAACTAGCGTCGGGTGCATGGATACGCAGTATTTT,CASSFRRPTSVGCMDTQYF
TRBJ2-3,TRBD2,-,TRBV9,TGTGCCAGCAGCGTCCTCCCTAGCGGGAAAGTCACAGATACGCAGTATTTT,CASSVLPSGKVTDTQYF
TRBJ2-1,TRBD2,-,TRBV7-6,TGTGCCAGCAGCGTACGGTCGGGGGGGAACTACAATGAGCAGTTCTTC,CASSVRSGGNYNEQFF
TRBJ2-1,-,-,TRBV10-2,TGCGCCAGCAGTGAGTCGGAGCGGATAACCTACAATGAGCAGTTCTTC,CASSESERITYNEQFF
TRBJ1-2,TRBD1,-,TRBV6-1,TGTGCCAGCAGTGAAGCAGGGGGCACGACGGGGTATGGCTACACCTTC,CASSEAGGTTGYGYTF
TRBJ2-1,-,-,TRBV27,TGTGCCAGCAGACCTGATAACAGGGTTCTTTACAATGAGCAGTTCTTC,CASRPDNRVLYNEQFF
TRBJ2-6,-,-,TRBV9,TGTGCCAGCAGCGTACTAGCGTCCTCAACTGGGGCCAACGTCCTGACTTTC,CASSVLASSTGANVLTF
TRBJ2-7,TRBD1,-,TRBV5-1,TGCGCCAGCAGCTTGGGGACAGGGTTGTCCTACGAGCAGTACTTC,CASSLGTGLSYEQYF
TRBJ2-7,TRBD2,-,TRBV6-5,TGTGCCAGCAGTTCACGGGAGGGCCTCGACGAGCAGTACTTC,CASSSREGLDEQYF
TRBJ1-6,TRBD1,-,TRBV30,TGTGCCTGGAGCCCGACAGGGCCCCTTTCACCCCTCCACTTT,CAWSPTGPLSPLHF
TRBJ2-7,-,-,TRBV10-3,TGTGCCATCAGTGAGTCGCCTCCGGGGGTCTACGAGCAGTACTTC,CAISESPPGVYEQYF
TRBJ2-1,-,-,TRBV28,TGTGCCAGCAGTTGCCCGAGGAATGAGCAGTTCTTC,CASSCPRNEQFF
TRBJ1-1,TRBD1,-,TRBV5-6,TGTGCCAGCAGCTCCCCCGACAGGGAGAACACTGAAGCTTTCTTT,CASSSPDRENTEAFF
TRBJ1-5,-,-,TRBV7-6,TGTGCCAGCAGCTTAGGGGCCGACAATCAGCCCCAGCATTTT,CASSLGADNQPQHF